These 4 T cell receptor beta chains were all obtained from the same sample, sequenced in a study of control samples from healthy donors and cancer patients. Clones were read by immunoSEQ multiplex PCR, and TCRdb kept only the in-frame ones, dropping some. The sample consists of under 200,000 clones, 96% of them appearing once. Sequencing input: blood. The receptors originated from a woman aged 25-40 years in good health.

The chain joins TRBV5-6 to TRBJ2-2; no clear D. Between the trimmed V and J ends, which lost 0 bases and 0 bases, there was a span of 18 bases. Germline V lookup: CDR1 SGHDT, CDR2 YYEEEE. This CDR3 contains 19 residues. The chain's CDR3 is CASSLEGGSPGPNTGELFF. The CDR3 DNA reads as TGTGCCAGCAGCTTGGAGGGTGGTTCGCCAGGACCGAACACCGGGGAGCTGTTTTTT.

This chain's CDR3 is CASSPWGQVTYEQYF. The CDR3 DNA reads as TGTGCCAGCAGTCCATGGGGACAGGTGACCTACGAGCAGTACTTC. The chain carries TRBV6-5 and TRBJ2-7; 8 nucleotides align to TRBD1. V shed 5 bases and J 2 bases; nucleotides not matched to a gene: 8. The CDR3 is made up of 15 amino acids. The germline CDR1 and CDR2 sequences are MNHEY and SVGAGI.

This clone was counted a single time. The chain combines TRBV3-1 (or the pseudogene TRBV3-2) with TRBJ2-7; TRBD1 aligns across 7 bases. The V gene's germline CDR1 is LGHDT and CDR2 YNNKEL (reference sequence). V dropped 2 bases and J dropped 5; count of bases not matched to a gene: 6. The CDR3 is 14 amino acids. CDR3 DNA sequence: TGTGCCAGCAGCCAACGACAGGGTGACGACGAGCAGTACTTC. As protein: CASSQRQGDDEQYF.

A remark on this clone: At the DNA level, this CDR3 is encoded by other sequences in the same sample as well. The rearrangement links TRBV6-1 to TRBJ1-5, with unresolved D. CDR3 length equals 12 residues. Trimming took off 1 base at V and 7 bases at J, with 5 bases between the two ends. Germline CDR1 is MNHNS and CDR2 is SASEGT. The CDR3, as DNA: TGTGCCAGCAGTGAAGGTTACCAGCCCCAGCATTTT. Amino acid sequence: CASSEGYQPQHF.